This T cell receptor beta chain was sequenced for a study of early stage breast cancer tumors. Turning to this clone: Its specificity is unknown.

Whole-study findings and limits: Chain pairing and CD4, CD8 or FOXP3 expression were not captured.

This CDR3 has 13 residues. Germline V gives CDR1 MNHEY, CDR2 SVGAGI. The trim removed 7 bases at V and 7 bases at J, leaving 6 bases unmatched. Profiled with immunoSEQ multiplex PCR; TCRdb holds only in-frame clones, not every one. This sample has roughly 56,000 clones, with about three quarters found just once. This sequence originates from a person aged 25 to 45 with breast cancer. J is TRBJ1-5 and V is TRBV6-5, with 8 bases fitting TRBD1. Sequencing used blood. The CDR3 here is CASTAQGGQPQHF. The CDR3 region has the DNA TGTGCCAGCACCGCACAGGGGGGGCAGCCCCAGCATTTT.